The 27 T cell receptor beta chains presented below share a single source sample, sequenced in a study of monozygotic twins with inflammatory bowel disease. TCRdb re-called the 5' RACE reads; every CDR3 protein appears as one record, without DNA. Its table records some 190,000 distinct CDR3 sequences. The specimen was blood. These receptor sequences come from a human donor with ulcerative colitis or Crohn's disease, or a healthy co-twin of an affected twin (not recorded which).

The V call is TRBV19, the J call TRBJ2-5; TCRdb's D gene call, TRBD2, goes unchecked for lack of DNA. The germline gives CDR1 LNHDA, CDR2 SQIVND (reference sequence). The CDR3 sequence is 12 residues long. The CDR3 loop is CASGGGRETQYF.

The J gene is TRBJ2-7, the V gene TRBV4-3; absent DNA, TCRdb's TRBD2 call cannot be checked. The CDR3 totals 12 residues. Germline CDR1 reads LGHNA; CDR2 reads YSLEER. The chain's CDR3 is CASSPEGPWQYF.

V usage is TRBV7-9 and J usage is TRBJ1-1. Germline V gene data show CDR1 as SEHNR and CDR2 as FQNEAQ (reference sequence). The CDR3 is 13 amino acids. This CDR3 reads CASSLVPNTEAFF.

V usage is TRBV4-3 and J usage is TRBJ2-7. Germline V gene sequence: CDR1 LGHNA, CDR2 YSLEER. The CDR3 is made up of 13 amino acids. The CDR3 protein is CASSQVEFGEQYF.

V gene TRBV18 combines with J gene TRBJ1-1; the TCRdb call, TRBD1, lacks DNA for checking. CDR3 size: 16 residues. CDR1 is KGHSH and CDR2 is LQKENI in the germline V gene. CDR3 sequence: CASSPLGQGGRTEAFF.

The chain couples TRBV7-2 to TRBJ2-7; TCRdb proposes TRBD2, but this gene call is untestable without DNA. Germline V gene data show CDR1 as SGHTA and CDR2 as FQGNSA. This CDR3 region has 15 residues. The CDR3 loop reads CASSLRAGGPYEQYF.

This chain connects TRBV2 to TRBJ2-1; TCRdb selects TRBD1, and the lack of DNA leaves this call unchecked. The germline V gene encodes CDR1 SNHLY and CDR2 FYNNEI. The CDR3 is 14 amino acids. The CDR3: CASSPQTGYNEQFF.

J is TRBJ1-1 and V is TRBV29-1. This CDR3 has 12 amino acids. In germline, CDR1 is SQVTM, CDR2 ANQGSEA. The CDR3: CSVALGNTEAFF.

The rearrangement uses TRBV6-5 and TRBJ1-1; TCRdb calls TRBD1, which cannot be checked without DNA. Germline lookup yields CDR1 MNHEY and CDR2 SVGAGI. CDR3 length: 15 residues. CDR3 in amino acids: CASSYGVGPNTEAFF.

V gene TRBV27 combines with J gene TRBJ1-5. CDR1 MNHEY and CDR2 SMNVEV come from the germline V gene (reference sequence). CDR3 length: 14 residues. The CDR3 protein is CASSIRWGDQPQHF.

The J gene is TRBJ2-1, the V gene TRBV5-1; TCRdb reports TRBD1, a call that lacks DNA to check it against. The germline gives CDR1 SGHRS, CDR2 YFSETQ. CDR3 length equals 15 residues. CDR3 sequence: CASSKGGSSYNEQFF.

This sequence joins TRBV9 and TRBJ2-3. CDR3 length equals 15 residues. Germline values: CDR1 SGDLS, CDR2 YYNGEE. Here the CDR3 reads CASSYLAVSTDTQYF.

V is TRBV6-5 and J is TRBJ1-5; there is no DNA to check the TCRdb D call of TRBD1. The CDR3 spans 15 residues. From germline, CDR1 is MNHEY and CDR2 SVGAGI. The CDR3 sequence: CASSYGTGSNQPQHF.

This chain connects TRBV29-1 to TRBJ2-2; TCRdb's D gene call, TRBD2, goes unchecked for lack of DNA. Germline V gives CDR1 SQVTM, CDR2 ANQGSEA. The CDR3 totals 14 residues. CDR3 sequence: CSGGSGGGAGELFF.

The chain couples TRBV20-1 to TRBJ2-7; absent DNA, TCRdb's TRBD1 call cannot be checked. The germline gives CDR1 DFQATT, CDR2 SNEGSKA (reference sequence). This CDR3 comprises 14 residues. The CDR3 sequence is CSATLRQAHLEQYF.

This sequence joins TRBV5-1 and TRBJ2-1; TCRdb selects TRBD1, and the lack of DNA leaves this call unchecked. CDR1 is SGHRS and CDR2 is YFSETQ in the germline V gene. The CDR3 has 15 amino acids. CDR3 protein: CASSLGSQGVNEQFF.

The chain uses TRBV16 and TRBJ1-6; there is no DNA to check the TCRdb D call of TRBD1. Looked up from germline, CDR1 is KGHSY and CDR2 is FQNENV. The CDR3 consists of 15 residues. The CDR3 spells CASSQSGGYNSPLHF.

The CDR3: CASSLKLETQYF. This chain joins TRBV5-1 and TRBJ2-5. CDR1 is SGHRS and CDR2 is YFSETQ in the germline V gene. The CDR3 extends over 12 amino acids. The full variable domain, with the rest looked up from reference TRBV5-1 and TRBJ2-5, is KAGVTQTPRYLIKTRGQQVTLSCSPISGHRSVSWYQQTPGQGLQFLFEYFSETQRNKGNFPGRFSGRQFSNSRSEMNVSTLELGDSALYLCASSLKLETQYFGPGTRLLVL.

CDR3 amino acids: CATSRGTFPDTEAFF. V and J are TRBV15 and TRBJ1-1; TCRdb calls TRBD1, which cannot be checked without DNA. In germline, CDR1 is LNHNV, CDR2 YYDKDF (reference sequence). This CDR3 has 15 residues.

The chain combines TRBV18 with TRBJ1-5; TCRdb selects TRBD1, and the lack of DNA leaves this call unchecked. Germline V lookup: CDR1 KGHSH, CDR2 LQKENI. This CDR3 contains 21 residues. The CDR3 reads CASSPKTDPSLTAWIDQPQHF.

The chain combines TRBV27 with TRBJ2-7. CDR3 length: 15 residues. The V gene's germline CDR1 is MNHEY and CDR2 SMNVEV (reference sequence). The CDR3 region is CASSLSGQGSYEQYF.

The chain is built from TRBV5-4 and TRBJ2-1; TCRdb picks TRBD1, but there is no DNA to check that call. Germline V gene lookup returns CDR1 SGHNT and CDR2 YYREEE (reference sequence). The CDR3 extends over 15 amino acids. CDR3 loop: CASSLAGGGVGEQFF.

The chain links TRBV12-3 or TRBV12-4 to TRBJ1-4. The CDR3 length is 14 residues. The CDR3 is CASSFSRPNEKLFF.

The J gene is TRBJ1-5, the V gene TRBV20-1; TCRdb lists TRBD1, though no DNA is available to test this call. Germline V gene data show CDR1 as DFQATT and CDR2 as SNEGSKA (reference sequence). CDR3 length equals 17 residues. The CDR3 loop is CSATNSQGQGSNQPQHF.

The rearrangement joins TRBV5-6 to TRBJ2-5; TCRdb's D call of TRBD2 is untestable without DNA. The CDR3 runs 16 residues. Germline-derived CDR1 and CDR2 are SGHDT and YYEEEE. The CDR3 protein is CASSLVLAGGQETQYF.

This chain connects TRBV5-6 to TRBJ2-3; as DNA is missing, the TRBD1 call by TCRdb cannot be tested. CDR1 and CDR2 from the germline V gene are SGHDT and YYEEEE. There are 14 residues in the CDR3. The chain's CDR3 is CASSFSTGVGTQYF.

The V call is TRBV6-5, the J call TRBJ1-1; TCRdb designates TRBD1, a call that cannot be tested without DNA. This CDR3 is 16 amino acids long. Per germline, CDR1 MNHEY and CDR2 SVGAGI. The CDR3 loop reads CASSYGGYPMNTEAFF.